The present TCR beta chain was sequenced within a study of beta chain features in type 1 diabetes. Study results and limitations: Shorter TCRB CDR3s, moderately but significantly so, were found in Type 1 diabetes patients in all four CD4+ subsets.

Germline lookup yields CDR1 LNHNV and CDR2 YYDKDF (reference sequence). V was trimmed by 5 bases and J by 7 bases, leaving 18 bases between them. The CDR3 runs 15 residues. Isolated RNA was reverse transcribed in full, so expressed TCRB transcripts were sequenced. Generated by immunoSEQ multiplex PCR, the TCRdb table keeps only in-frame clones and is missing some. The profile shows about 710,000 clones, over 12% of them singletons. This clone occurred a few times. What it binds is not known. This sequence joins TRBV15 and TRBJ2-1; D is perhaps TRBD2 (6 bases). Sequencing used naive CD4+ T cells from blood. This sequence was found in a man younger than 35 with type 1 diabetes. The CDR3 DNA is TGTGCCACCAGCCTCCGGGGCGGGGCAGGGAATGAGCAGTTCTTC. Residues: CATSLRGGAGNEQFF.